The 21 T cell receptor beta chains presented below share a single source sample, sequenced in a study of radiation and T cells in renal cell carcinoma (dated by TCRdb to between 2020 and 2021). The receptor library was made with the immunoSEQ multiplex PCR assay. TCRdb stores this immuneACCESS table with in-frame sequences only. Part of the clones is absent; in the studies checked, under half of the shortfall reflects unresolved V genes, and no reason is known for the rest. The sample has some 25,000 clones on record, 58% of them singletons. The ten largest clones add up to 20% to 25% of the sample. The time point label, read with the paper, signifies: tumor resected at nephrectomy. What the treatment or condition label conveys for this sample: treatment-naive control, cytoreductive nephrectomy. The source material was tumor tissue, sampled from a patient whose treatment was nephrectomy without radiotherapy. The receptors stem from a man in his forties or fifties with renal cell carcinoma.

The chain employs TRBV15 and TRBJ1-2, with D unclear. This CDR3 is built from 15 residues. The V end lost 3 bases, the J end lost 8 bases, and 19 bases lay between the germline ends. Germline CDR1 and CDR2: LNHNV and YYDKDF (reference sequence). As DNA, the CDR3 is TGTGCCACCAGCAGGGATGAATCAGGAGGCCGGGGCTACACCTTC. Translated: CATSRDESGGRGYTF.

The rearrangement joins TRBV5-1 to TRBJ1-5; D call uncertain. Trimming left V 4 bases short and J 4 bases short, with 9 bases between. This CDR3 region has 13 residues. Germline CDR1 and CDR2: SGHRS and YFSETQ. For the CDR3, the DNA is TGCGCCAGCAGCAGAGAAACGAATCAGCCCCAGCATTTT. Protein: CASSRETNQPQHF. The full variable domain, in which reference TRBV5-1 and TRBJ1-5 provide the parts outside the CDR3, is KAGVTQTPRYLIKTRGQQVTLSCSPISGHRSVSWYQQTPGQGLQFLFEYFSETQRNKGNFPGRFSGRQFSNSRSEMNVSTLELGDSALYLCASSRETNQPQHFGDGTRLSIL.

This clone appeared a few times. This sequence joins TRBV15 and TRBJ2-5; 8 nucleotides align to TRBD2. The J call may be in error: the DNA end matches TRBJ2-7 better. The CDR3 is 14 amino acids. In germline, CDR1 is LNHNV, CDR2 YYDKDF (reference sequence). For the CDR3, the DNA is TGTGCCACCAGTAGGAGCGGGAGCACCTACGAGCAGTACTTC. Translated: CATSRSGSTYEQYF.

This clone has only one observation. J is TRBJ1-2 and V is TRBV6-1; 7 bases are shared with TRBD1. With 2 bases clipped from V and 7 bases from J, the junction kept 10 bases outside the gene matches. Germline loops: CDR1 MNHNS, CDR2 SASEGT. This CDR3 spans 15 amino acids. Here the CDR3 reads CASSEYLGQASGYTF. The CDR3 DNA reads as TGTGCCAGCAGTGAATACCTCGGACAGGCCTCTGGCTACACCTTC.

The rearrangement joins TRBV7-2 to TRBJ2-3, with a tentative D call TRBD2 (7 bases). The germline V and J ends were trimmed by 5 bases and 6 bases, with 27 bases remaining between them. The length of the CDR3 is 18 residues. Germline V CDR1 and CDR2: SGHTA, FQGNSA. The CDR3 is CASSLGGGASAAQDTQYF. The CDR3 coding sequence is TGTGCCAGCAGCCTAGGGGGGGGCGCTAGCGCGGCCCAGGATACGCAGTATTTT. Based on the CDR3 plus reference TRBV7-2 and TRBJ2-3, the full variable domain is GAGVSQSPSNKVTEKGKDVELRCDPISGHTALYWYRQSLGQGLEFLIYFQGNSAPDKSGLPSDRFSAERTGGSVSTLTIQRTQQEDSAVYLCASSLGGGASAAQDTQYFGPGTRLTVL.

There are a few counts of this clone. The genes are TRBV5-5 and TRBJ1-6; the D is unclear. This CDR3 spans 14 amino acids. V gave up 2 bases and J gave up 14 bases, with 17 bases separating them. Germline-derived CDR1 and CDR2 are SGHKS and YYEKEE (reference sequence). The CDR3 DNA reads as TGTGCCAGCAGCTTCGACCCCCTTAGCGGGGCCCTCCACTTT. Translated: CASSFDPLSGALHF.

This chain joins TRBV5-1 and TRBJ2-3, with D possibly being TRBD1 (5 bases). Germline-derived CDR1 and CDR2 are SGHRS and YFSETQ. Trimming left V 0 bases short and J 6 bases short, with 11 bases between. The CDR3 length is 14 residues. The DNA for the CDR3 is TGCGCCAGCAGCTTGGAGGGGCTCAGGGATACGCAGTATTTT. Translation gives CASSLEGLRDTQYF.

V gene TRBV7-9 combines with J gene TRBJ2-3; no reliable D call. Trimming pared 2 bases from V and 5 bases from J, leaving 8 bases between. The CDR3 covers 13 residues. CDR1 and CDR2 from the germline V gene are SEHNR and FQNEAQ (reference sequence). CDR3 in amino acids: CASSLTDEDTQYF. The DNA of the CDR3 is TGTGCCAGCAGCTTAACTGACGAAGATACGCAGTATTTT.

This chain's CDR3 is CASSLGQGLRTQYF. DNA of the CDR3: TGTGCCAGCTCCTTGGGGCAGGGGCTGAGGACCCAGTACTTC. J is TRBJ2-5 and V is TRBV28, with D perhaps matching TRBD1 (6 bases). The CDR3 has 14 residues. In germline, CDR1 is MDHEN, CDR2 SYDVKM. V lost 8 bases and J lost 7, with 20 bases in between. Full variable domain (missing parts from reference TRBV28 and TRBJ2-5): DVKVTQSSRYLVKRTGEKVFLECVQDMDHENMFWYRQDPGLGLRLIYFSYDVKMKEKGDIPEGYSVSREKKERFSLILESASTNQTSMYLCASSLGQGLRTQYFGPGTRLLVL.

The chain recombines TRBV4-1 with TRBJ1-1; D gene ambiguous. This CDR3 contains 14 residues. Germline CDR1 and CDR2: MGHRA and YSYEKL. V shed 3 bases and J shed 0 bases, with 8 bases lying between them. The chain's CDR3 is CASSQAGMNTEAFF. For the CDR3, the DNA is TGCGCCAGCAGCCAGGCCGGGATGAACACTGAAGCTTTCTTT.

The rearrangement uses TRBV6-6 and TRBJ2-1; D is unclear. CDR1 and CDR2 (germline): MNHNY, SVGAGI (reference sequence). With 10 bases removed from V and 7 bases from J, the gap between germline ends came to 20 bases. This CDR3 has 14 amino acids. The CDR3 loop is CATAVAGGENEQFF. The DNA for the CDR3 is TGTGCCACTGCGGTGGCAGGTGGTGAGAATGAGCAGTTCTTC.

V and J are TRBV6-4 and TRBJ2-1; 11 bases map to TRBD1. Unmatched junction bases numbered 2, after V lost 4 bases and J lost 6 bases. CDR3 length equals 14 residues. Germline values: CDR1 MRHNA, CDR2 SNTAGT. CDR3 sequence (DNA): TGTGCCAGCAGTGGGGGGACAGGGGGCAATGAGCAGTTCTTC. It yields the protein CASSGGTGGNEQFF.

This clone was picked up a small number of times. The chain employs TRBV14 and TRBJ2-2; 9 bases are a match to TRBD1. Germline loops: CDR1 SGHDN, CDR2 FVKESK. The CDR3 is 17 amino acids. Trimming cost V 2 bases and J 5 bases; bases outside gene matches: 9. CDR3 amino acids: CASSQHAYRGLTGELFF. As DNA, the CDR3 is TGTGCCAGCAGCCAACACGCCTACAGGGGGCTAACCGGGGAGCTGTTTTTT. Full variable domain (outside the CDR3, taken from reference TRBV14 and TRBJ2-2): EAGVTQFPSHSVIEKGQTVTLRCDPISGHDNLYWYRRVMGKEIKFLLHFVKESKQDESGMPNNRFLAERTGGTYSTLKVQPAELEDSGVYFCASSQHAYRGLTGELFFGEGSRLTVL.

The rearrangement uses TRBV6-5 and TRBJ2-7; D assignment may be TRBD1 or TRBD2 (5 bases each). This CDR3 comprises 14 residues. Trimming left V 2 bases short and J 5 bases short, with 13 bases between. Germline V gene data show CDR1 as MNHEY and CDR2 as SVGAGI. CDR3 region: CASSYRDRSDEQYF. CDR3 bases: TGTGCCAGCAGTTACCGGGACCGCAGCGACGAGCAGTACTTC.

This clone has just one count. V usage is TRBV7-9 and J usage is TRBJ2-7; no clear D gene. Germline CDR1 SEHNR, CDR2 FQNEAQ (reference sequence). The CDR3 loop spans 15 amino acids. V shed 5 bases and J shed 0 bases, with 14 bases lying between them. CDR3 protein: CASSPSYPGSYEQYV. CDR3 DNA sequence: TGTGCCAGCAGCCCGTCTTATCCAGGCTCCTACGAGCAGTACGTC.

CDR3 loop: CASSGQSPQITEAFF. The CDR3 bases are TGTGCCAGCAGTGGACAGTCTCCCCAGATAACTGAAGCTTTCTTT. The genes are TRBV2 and TRBJ1-1, with a weak D call TRBD1 (5 bases). The length of the CDR3 is 15 residues. Germline CDR1 is SNHLY and CDR2 is FYNNEI. V was clipped by 4 bases and J by 5 bases, with 17 bases between them.

As DNA, the CDR3 is TGTGCCACCAGCATAACACGACAAACCGAGCAGTACTTC. Its protein is CATSITRQTEQYF. This chain connects TRBV15 to TRBJ2-7; D unclear. The CDR3 totals 13 residues. Deletions cut 4 bases from V and 6 bases from J, with 13 bases between. Per germline, CDR1 LNHNV and CDR2 YYDKDF (reference sequence).

This chain joins TRBV6-1 and TRBJ2-7, with 12 bases that match TRBD2. There are 13 residues in the CDR3. Germline lookup yields CDR1 MNHNS and CDR2 SASEGT. The V and J ends lost 6 bases and 7 bases, in that order; junction bases with no gene match: 4. CDR3: CASRPSGGDEQYV. CDR3 coding DNA: TGTGCCAGCAGGCCTAGCGGGGGGGATGAGCAGTACGTC.

The rearrangement links TRBV4-1 to TRBJ2-7; no clear D gene. V was clipped by 1 base and J by 3 bases, with 7 bases between them. Germline V gene sequence: CDR1 MGHRA, CDR2 YSYEKL. The CDR3 totals 13 residues. The CDR3 spells CASSQGEVYEQYF. CDR3 nucleotides: TGCGCCAGCAGCCAAGGGGAAGTCTACGAGCAGTACTTC.

This clone occurred a few times. The genes are TRBV14 and TRBJ1-2, with no clear D. CDR3 size: 14 residues. Trimming removed 4 bases from V and 9 bases from J, with 18 bases in between. CDR1 and CDR2 (germline): SGHDN, FVKESK. This CDR3 is CASSRSAMAASYTF. In DNA form, the CDR3 reads TGTGCCAGCAGCCGATCGGCTATGGCTGCCAGCTACACCTTC. The full variable domain, in which reference TRBV14 and TRBJ1-2 provide the parts outside the CDR3, is EAGVTQFPSHSVIEKGQTVTLRCDPISGHDNLYWYRRVMGKEIKFLLHFVKESKQDESGMPNNRFLAERTGGTYSTLKVQPAELEDSGVYFCASSRSAMAASYTFGSGTRLTVV.

This clone was seen only once. V is TRBV5-4 and J is TRBJ1-2; 9 bases are a match to TRBD1. The V segment lost 1 base and the J segment 5 bases; nucleotides outside the gene matches: 6. There are 15 residues in the CDR3. In germline, CDR1 is SGHNT, CDR2 YYREEE (reference sequence). Here the CDR3 reads CASSLPRTGEYGYTF. As DNA, the CDR3 is TGTGCCAGCAGCTTGCCCCGGACAGGGGAGTATGGCTACACCTTC.